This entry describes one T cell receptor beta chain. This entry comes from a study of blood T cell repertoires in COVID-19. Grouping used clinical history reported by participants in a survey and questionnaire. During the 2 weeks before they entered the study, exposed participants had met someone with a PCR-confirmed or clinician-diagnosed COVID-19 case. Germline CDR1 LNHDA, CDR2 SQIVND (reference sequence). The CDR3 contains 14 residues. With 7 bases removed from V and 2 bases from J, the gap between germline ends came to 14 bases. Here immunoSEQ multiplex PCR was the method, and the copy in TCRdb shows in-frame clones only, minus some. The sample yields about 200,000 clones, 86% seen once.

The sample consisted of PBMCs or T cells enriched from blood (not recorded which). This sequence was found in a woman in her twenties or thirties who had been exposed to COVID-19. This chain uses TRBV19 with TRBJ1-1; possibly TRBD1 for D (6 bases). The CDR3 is CASKQGPHNTEAFF. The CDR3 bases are TGTGCCAGTAAGCAGGGGCCGCATAACACTGAAGCTTTCTTT.